This T cell receptor (beta chain) was identified in a study of shared clonotypes between healthy human individuals. Study background: Donors had three CD4 naive, three CD4 memory, two CD8 naive and one CD8 memory plate apiece.

Positive CCR7 selection of CD45RO-negative cells yielded the naive CD8 cells, and terminally differentiated effector memory CD45RA+ cells were excluded. Here immunoSEQ multiplex PCR was the method, and the copy in TCRdb shows in-frame clones only, minus some. The table lists about 2,200,000 clones, 93% of them singletons. To note about this clone: Its antigen is currently unknown.

The CDR3 length is 17 residues. The germline V and J ends were trimmed by 0 bases and 0 bases, with 12 bases remaining between them. Germline V gene data show CDR1 as KGHSY and CDR2 as FQNENV. Study results and caveats: A handful of donors showed sharing of 4.5% to 6% of naive CD4 clonotypes. Larger estimated richness was generally recorded for naive subsets relative to memory subsets. In contrast to clonotypes shared by all four donors, non-shared clonotypes had lower generation probabilities.

This sequence joins TRBV16 and TRBJ1-3, with D perhaps matching TRBD1 (5 bases). Sample: naive CD8+ T cells from PBMCs. This sequence was found in a man aged 18 to 30 in good health. Some clones in this sample may be carry-over from other donors' samples. CDR3 coding DNA: TGTGCCAGCAGCCAATCGTATCGGGGGAACTCTGGAAACACCATATATTTT. Translating gives CASSQSYRGNSGNTIYF.